The entry below gives a single T cell receptor (beta chain) sequence along with its context. Its target is not known. The PCR contained 60 Vbeta and 13 Jbeta primers. This table comes from immunoSEQ multiplex PCR, and its TCRdb copy is limited to in-frame clones, with some not included. The data contain about 180,000 clones, approximately 80% of them seen just once; the ten biggest clones take up around 1.4%. Germline V gene lookup returns CDR1 MNHEY and CDR2 SMNVEV (reference sequence). CDR3 length: 15 residues. The V gene lost 2 bases and the J gene lost 4 bases, with 14 bases spanning the gap. The data originate from a study of cytomegalovirus exposure and HLA in healthy donors. General study findings and limits: Certain sequence variants were highly shared and formed a cluster, and this cluster was likely a sequencing artifact.

This receptor was identified in a girl aged 5 to 17 in good health and CMV-seropositive. The chain joins TRBV27 to TRBJ1-2, with D perhaps TRBD1 (5 bases). Source material: PBMCs. The CDR3 reads CASSLGGGGVYGYTF. DNA for the CDR3: TGTGCCAGCAGTTTAGGTGGGGGAGGCGTCTATGGCTACACCTTC.